The 14 T cell receptor beta chains listed next were all sequenced from one sample in a study of blood T cell repertoires in COVID-19. Measured with immunoSEQ multiplex PCR; TCRdb has only the in-frame clones, and not every one. In the table there are 85,000 or so clones, 86% of which are singletons. What was sequenced was peripheral blood. These receptor sequences come from a man aged 45-65 years with active or convalescent COVID-19.

The chain couples TRBV29-1 to TRBJ2-1; the D gene is possibly TRBD1 (5 bases). The CDR3 spans 19 residues. Deletions cut 6 bases from V and 0 bases from J, with 27 bases between. Germline CDR1 SQVTM, CDR2 ANQGSEA. DNA of the CDR3: TGCAGCGTGCGCCTAGTAAGAGACAGTGTTTCCCGCTCCTACAATGAGCAGTTCTTC. This gives the protein CSVRLVRDSVSRSYNEQFF.

The chain recombines TRBV7-9 with TRBJ1-6, with unresolved D. Trimming left V 5 bases short and J 0 bases short, with 11 bases between. Germline-derived CDR1 and CDR2 are SEHNR and FQNEAQ (reference sequence). The CDR3 spans 16 residues. DNA of the CDR3: TGTGCCAGCAGCCCGGCCGCGGGCTCCTATAATTCACCCCTCCACTTT. This gives the protein CASSPAAGSYNSPLHF.

This sequence joins TRBV6-1 and TRBJ1-2; 9 bases agree with TRBD1. The trim removed 4 bases at V and 3 bases at J, leaving 9 bases unmatched. The CDR3 has 16 residues. CDR1 is MNHNS, CDR2 SASEGT, per germline. CDR3 nucleotide sequence: TGTGCCAGCAGTGGGGGACAGGGTATGATGCACTATGGCTACACCTTC. Its protein is CASSGGQGMMHYGYTF.

The V and J genes are TRBV4-1 and TRBJ2-2; no clear D. Germline loops: CDR1 MGHRA, CDR2 YSYEKL. This CDR3 has 13 residues. V dropped 8 bases and J dropped 5 bases, with 12 bases sitting between them. As DNA, the CDR3 is TGCGCCAGCCGGCAGGCTGGGACCGGGGAGCTGTTTTTT. Encoded protein: CASRQAGTGELFF.

The table lists this clone with a count of one. The V gene is TRBV2, the J gene TRBJ2-7, with 8 bases lining up with TRBD1. Germline V CDR1 and CDR2: SNHLY, FYNNEI. Trimming took 3 bases from V and 4 from J; bases not matched to a gene: 5. The CDR3 sequence is 14 residues long. This chain's CDR3 is CASSEQGALYEQYF. CDR3 DNA sequence: TGTGCCAGCAGTGAGCAGGGGGCATTATACGAGCAGTACTTC.

CDR3 sequence reads: CASSLLPATNEKLFF. The CDR3 nucleotides are TGCGCCAGCAGCTTGCTCCCTGCAACTAATGAAAAACTGTTTTTT. The genes are TRBV5-1 and TRBJ1-4; the D is unclear. Germline assignment: CDR1 SGHRS and CDR2 YFSETQ. Trimming shortened V by 1 base and J by 0 bases, and 7 bases separated the two germline ends. The CDR3 contains 15 residues.

This clone has a handful of counts. This chain joins TRBV29-1 and TRBJ2-7; 10 bases are shared with TRBD2. CDR3 size: 14 residues. J gave up 4 bases and V 3 bases, and 6 bases lay outside the gene matches. CDR1 and CDR2 from the germline V gene are SQVTM and ANQGSEA. CDR3 sequence reads: CSVESGGAGYEQYF. CDR3 DNA: TGCAGCGTTGAGAGCGGGGGGGCCGGTTACGAGCAGTACTTC.

V gene TRBV7-7 combines with J gene TRBJ2-1; 7 bases map to TRBD1. Per germline, CDR1 SSHAT and CDR2 FNYEAQ (reference sequence). The ends lost 5 bases at V and 4 bases at J; junction bases unmatched: 8. This CDR3 has 15 residues. The CDR3 protein is CASSPGQGVYNEQFF. Written as DNA, the CDR3 is TGTGCCAGCAGCCCAGGGCAGGGGGTATACAATGAGCAGTTCTTC.

DNA of the CDR3: TGTGCCAGCAGTCGGGACAGGGGGCATTACACTGAAGCTTTCTTT. It encodes CASSRDRGHYTEAFF. The chain employs TRBV27 and TRBJ1-1; the match to TRBD1 covers 12 bases. Germline V gene sequence: CDR1 MNHEY, CDR2 SMNVEV (reference sequence). Trimming removed 5 bases from V and 3 bases from J; junction bases left unmatched: 4. The length of the CDR3 is 15 residues.

This clone was detected a few times. The rearrangement uses TRBV5-4 and TRBJ2-3; 9 bases match TRBD2. Germline V lookup: CDR1 SGHNT, CDR2 YYREEE (reference sequence). Losses at the gene ends were 0 bases for V and 8 bases for J; bases not matched to a gene: 10. The CDR3 covers 16 residues. The CDR3 bases are TGTGCCAGCAGCTTGGTTAGCGGGGGCTTGACGGGTACGCAGTATTTT. Translated, it gives CASSLVSGGLTGTQYF.

This clone was seen only once. The chain has TRBV24-1 and TRBJ1-1, with D perhaps matching TRBD1 (6 bases). CDR1 is KGHDR, CDR2 SFDVKD, per germline. This CDR3 region has 13 residues. Deletions cut 5 bases from V and 6 bases from J, with 12 bases between. The CDR3 nucleotides read TGTGCCACCAGTGCCGTTACAGGGTCTGAAGCTTTCTTT. It translates to CATSAVTGSEAFF.

The chain combines TRBV24-1 with TRBJ1-1; D not resolved. Germline CDR1 reads KGHDR; CDR2 reads SFDVKD. There are 13 residues in the CDR3. V dropped 5 bases and J dropped 1 base, with 7 bases sitting between them. This CDR3 reads CATSGPGNTEAFF. The CDR3 DNA reads TGTGCCACCAGTGGACCGGGGAACACTGAAGCTTTCTTT.

The chain uses TRBV10-3 and TRBJ2-3; D is unresolved. Germline-derived CDR1 and CDR2 are ENHRY and SYGVKD. This CDR3 is 13 amino acids long. Deletions cut 8 bases from V and 2 bases from J, with 11 bases between. CDR3 protein: CAIGTEHTDTQYF. Here the CDR3 DNA reads TGTGCCATCGGAACAGAACACACAGATACGCAGTATTTT.

The rearrangement links TRBV5-1 to TRBJ2-3; D is unresolved. Germline V gives CDR1 SGHRS, CDR2 YFSETQ. This CDR3 is 14 amino acids long. Trimming took 0 bases from V and 1 from J, leaving 6 bases between them. Written as DNA, the CDR3 is TGCGCCAGCAGCTTGGTTGGGCGCACAGATACGCAGTATTTT. This sequence encodes CASSLVGRTDTQYF.